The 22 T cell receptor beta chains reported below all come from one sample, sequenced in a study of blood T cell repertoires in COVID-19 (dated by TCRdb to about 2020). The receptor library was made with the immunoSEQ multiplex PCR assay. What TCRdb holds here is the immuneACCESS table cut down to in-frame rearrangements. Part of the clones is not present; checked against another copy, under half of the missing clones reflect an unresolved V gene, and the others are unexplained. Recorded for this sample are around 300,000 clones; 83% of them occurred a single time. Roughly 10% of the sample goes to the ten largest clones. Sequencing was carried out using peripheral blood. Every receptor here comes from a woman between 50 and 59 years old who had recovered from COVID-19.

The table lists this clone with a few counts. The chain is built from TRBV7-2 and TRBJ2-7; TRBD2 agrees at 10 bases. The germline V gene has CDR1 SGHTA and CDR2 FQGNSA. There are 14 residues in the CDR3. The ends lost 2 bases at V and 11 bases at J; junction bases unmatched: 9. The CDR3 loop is CASSLTPSGREEYF. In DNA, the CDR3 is TGTGCCAGCAGCTTAACCCCTAGCGGGAGAGAGGAGTACTTC.

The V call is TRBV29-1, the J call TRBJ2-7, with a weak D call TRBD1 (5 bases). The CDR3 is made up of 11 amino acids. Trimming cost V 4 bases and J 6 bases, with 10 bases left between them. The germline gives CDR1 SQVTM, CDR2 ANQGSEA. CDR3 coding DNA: TGCAGCGTTGCCGGACACTCCGAGCAGTACTTC. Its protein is CSVAGHSEQYF.

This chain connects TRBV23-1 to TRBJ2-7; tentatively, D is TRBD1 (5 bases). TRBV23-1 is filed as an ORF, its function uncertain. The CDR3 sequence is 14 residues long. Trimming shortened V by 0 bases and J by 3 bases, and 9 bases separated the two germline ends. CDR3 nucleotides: TGCGCCAGCAGTCAATCCTCAGGACACTACGAGCAGTACTTC. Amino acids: CASSQSSGHYEQYF.

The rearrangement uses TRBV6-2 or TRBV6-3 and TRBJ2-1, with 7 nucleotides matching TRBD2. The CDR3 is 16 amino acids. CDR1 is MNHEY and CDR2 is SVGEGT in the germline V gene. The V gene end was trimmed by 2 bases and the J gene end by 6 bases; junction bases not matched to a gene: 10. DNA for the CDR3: TGTGCCAGCAGTTACGAAGGCGGGAGCCCCCGCAATGAGCAGTTCTTC. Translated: CASSYEGGSPRNEQFF.

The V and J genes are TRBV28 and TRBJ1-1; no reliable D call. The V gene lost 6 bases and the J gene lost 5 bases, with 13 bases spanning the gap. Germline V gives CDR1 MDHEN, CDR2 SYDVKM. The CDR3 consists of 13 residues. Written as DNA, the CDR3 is TGTGCCAGCAGCATCCCACGGGAAACTGAAGCTTTCTTT. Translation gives CASSIPRETEAFF.

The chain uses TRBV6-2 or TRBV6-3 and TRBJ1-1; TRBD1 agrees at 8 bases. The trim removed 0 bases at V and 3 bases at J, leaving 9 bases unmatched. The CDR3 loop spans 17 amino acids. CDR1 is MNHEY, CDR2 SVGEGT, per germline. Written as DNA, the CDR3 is TGTGCCAGCAGTTACTCGGCCGGACAGGGTTTCTACACTGAAGCTTTCTTT. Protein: CASSYSAGQGFYTEAFF.

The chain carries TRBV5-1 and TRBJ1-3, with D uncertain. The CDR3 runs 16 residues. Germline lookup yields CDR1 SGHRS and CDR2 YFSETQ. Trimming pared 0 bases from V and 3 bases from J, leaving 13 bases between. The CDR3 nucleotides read TGCGCCAGCAGCTTGGAACCGGGGAATCATGGAAACACCATATATTTT. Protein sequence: CASSLEPGNHGNTIYF.

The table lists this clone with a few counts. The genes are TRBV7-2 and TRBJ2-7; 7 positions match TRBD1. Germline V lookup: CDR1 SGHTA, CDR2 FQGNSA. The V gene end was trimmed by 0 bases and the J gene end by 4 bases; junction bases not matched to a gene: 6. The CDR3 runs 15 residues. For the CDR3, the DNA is TGTGCCAGCAGCTTAGCTGGACAGGACCAATACGAGCAGTACTTC. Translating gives CASSLAGQDQYEQYF.

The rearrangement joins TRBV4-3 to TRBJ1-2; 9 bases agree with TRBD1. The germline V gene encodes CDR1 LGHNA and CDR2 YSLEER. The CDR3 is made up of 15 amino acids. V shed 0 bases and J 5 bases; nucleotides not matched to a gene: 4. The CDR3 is CASSQDRGQGYGYTF. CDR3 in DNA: TGCGCCAGCAGCCAAGATAGGGGACAGGGATATGGCTACACCTTC.

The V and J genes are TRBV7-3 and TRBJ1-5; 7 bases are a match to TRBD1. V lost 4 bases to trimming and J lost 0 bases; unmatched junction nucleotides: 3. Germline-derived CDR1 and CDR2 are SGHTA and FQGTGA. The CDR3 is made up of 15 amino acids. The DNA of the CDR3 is TGTGCCAGCAGCTATTACAGGGGTAGCAATCAGCCCCAGCATTTT. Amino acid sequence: CASSYYRGSNQPQHF.

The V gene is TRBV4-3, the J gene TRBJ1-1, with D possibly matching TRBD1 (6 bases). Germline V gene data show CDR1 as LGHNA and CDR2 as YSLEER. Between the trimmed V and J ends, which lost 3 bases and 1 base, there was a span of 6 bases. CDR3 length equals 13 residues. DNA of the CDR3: TGCGCCAGCAGCCAGGGACAGAACACTGAAGCTTTCTTT. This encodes CASSQGQNTEAFF.

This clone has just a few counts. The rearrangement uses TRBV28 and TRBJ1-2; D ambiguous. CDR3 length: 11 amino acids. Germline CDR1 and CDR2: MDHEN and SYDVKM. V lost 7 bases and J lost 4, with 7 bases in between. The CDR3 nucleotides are TGTGCCAGCACCAAGCTCTATGGCTACACCTTC. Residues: CASTKLYGYTF.

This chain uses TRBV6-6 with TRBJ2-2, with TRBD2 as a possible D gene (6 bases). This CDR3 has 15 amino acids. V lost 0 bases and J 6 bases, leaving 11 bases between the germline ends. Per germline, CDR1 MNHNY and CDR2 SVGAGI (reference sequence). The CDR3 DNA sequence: TGTGCCAGCAGTTACTCAACTAGCTTTTCCGGGGAGCTGTTTTTT. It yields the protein CASSYSTSFSGELFF.

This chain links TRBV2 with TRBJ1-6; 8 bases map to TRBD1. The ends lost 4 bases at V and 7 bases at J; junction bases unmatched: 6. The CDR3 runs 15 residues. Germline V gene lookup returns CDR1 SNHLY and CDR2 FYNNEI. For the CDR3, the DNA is TGTGCCAGCAGTGCGGGGCAGGGGGCGAATTCACCCCTCCACTTT. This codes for CASSAGQGANSPLHF.

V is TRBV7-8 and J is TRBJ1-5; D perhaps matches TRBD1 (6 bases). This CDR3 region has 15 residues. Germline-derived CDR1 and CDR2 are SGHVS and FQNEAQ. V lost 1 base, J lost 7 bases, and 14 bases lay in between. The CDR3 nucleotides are TGTGCCAGCAGCTTAGGAGGGGGGGCAGGGCAGCCCCAGCATTTT. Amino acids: CASSLGGGAGQPQHF.

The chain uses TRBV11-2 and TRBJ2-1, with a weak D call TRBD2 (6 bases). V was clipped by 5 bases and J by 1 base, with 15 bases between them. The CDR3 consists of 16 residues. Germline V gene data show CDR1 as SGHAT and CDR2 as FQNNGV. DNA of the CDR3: TGTGCCAGCAGCCGAGTCGGCGGGGTTTCCTACAATGAGCAGTTCTTC. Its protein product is CASSRVGGVSYNEQFF.

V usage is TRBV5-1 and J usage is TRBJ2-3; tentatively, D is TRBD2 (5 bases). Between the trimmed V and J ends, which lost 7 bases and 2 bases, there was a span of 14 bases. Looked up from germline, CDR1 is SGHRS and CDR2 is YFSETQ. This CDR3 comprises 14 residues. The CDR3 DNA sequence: TGCGCCAGCGTGGAGGCGGAGCCCACAGATACGCAGTATTTT. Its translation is CASVEAEPTDTQYF.

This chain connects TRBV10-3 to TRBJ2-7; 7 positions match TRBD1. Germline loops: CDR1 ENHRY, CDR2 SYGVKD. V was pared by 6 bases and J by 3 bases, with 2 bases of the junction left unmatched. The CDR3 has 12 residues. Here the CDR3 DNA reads TGTGCCATCAGAAGGGACAGCTACGAGCAGTACTTC. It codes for CAIRRDSYEQYF.

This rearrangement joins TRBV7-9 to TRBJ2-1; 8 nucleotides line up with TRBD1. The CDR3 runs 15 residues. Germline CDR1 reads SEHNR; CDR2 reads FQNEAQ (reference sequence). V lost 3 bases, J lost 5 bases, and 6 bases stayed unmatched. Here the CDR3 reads CASSFFQGANNEQFF. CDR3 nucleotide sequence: TGTGCCAGCAGCTTTTTCCAGGGGGCGAACAATGAGCAGTTCTTC.

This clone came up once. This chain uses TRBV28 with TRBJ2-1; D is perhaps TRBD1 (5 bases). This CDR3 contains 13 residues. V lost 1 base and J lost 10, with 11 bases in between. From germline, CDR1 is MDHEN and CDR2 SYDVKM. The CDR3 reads CASSLFRVGEQFF. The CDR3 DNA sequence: TGTGCCAGCAGTTTATTCAGGGTGGGGGAGCAGTTCTTC.

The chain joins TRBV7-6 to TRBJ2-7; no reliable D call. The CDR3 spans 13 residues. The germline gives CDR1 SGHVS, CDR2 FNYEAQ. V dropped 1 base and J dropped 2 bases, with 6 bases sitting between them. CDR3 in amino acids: CASSLGRAYEQYF. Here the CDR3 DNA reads TGTGCCAGCAGCTTAGGTCGGGCCTACGAGCAGTACTTC.

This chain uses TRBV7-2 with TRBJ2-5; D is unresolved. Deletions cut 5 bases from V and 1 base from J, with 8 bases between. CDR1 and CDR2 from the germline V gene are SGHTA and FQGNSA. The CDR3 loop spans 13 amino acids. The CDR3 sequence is CASSATFQETQYF. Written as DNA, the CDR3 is TGTGCCAGCAGCGCTACCTTCCAAGAGACCCAGTACTTC.